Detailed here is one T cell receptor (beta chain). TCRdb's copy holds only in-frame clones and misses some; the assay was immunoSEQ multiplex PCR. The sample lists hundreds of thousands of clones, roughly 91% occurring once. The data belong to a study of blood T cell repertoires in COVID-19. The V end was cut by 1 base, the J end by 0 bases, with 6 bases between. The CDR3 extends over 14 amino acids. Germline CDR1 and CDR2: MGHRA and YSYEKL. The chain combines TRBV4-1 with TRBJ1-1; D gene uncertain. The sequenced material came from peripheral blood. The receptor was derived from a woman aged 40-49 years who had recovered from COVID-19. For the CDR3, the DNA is TGCGCCAGCAGCCAAGCCGGAGTGAACACTGAAGCTTTCTTT. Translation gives CASSQAGVNTEAFF.